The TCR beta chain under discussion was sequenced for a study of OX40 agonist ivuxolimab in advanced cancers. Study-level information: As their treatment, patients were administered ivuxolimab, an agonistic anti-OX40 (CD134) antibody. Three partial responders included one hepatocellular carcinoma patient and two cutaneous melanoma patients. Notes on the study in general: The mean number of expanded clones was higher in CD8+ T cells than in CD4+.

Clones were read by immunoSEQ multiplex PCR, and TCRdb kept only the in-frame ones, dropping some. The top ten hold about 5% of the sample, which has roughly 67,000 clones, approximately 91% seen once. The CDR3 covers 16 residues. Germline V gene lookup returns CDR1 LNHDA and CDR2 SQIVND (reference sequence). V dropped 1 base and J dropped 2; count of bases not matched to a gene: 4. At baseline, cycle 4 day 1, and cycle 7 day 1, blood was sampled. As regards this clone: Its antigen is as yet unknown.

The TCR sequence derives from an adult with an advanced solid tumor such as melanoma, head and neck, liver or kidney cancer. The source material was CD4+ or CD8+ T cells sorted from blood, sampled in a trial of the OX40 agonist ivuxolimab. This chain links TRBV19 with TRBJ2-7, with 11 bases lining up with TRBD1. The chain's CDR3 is CASSIARGQGAYEQYF. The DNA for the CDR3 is TGTGCCAGTAGTATAGCCCGGGGACAGGGGGCCTACGAGCAGTACTTC. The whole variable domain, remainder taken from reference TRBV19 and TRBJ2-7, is DGGITQSPKYLFRKEGQNVTLSCEQNLNHDAMYWYRQDPGQGLRLIYYSQIVNDFQKGDIAEGYSVSREKKESFPLTVTSAQKNPTAFYLCASSIARGQGAYEQYFGPGTRLTVT.